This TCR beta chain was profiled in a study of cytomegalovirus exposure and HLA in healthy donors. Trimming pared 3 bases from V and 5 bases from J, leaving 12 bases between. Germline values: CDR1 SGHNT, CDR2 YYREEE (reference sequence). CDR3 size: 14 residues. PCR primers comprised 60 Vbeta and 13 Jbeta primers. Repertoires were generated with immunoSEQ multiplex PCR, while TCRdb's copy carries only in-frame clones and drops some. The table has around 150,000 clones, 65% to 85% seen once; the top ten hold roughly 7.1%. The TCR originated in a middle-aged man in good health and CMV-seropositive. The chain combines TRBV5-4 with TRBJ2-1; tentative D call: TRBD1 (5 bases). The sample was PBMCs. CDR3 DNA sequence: TGTGCCAGCAGCTCCCTGGCGACAGACAATGAGCAGTTCTTC. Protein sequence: CASSSLATDNEQFF.